A single sample is the source of the 7 T cell receptor beta chains below, sequenced in a study of identical twins. TCRdb re-called the 5' RACE reads with MiXCR, one entry per CDR3 protein. The sample lists hundreds of thousands of distinct CDR3 sequences; less than 25% were seen once. This sample was shared with a second study, whose subject was T cells expressing NK-cell markers.

The sequenced sample consisted of CD4+ T cells sorted from blood. Receptor source: a woman aged 18-29 years in good health.

This clonotype was observed a handful of times. The V and J genes are TRBV5-1 and TRBJ1-2, with D perhaps TRBD1 (6 bases). V lost 2 bases and J lost 4, with 12 bases in between. The CDR3 length is 14 residues. Germline values: CDR1 SGHRS, CDR2 YFSETQ. CDR3 protein: CASSFSGASYGYTF. The CDR3 DNA follows: TGCGCCAGCAGCTTTTCGGGGGCTAGCTATGGCTACACCTTC.

The V call is TRBV20-1, the J call TRBJ2-3; perhaps TRBD1 as D (5 bases). V was pared by 6 bases and J by 4 bases, with 17 bases between. Germline CDR1 is DFQATT and CDR2 is SNEGSKA (reference sequence). The CDR3 sequence is 14 residues long. CDR3: CSAQHVSRADTQYF. DNA of the CDR3: TGCAGTGCCCAGCACGTGAGCAGGGCAGATACGCAGTATTTT.

This clonotype was detected only a few times. V and J are TRBV2 and TRBJ1-4, with D uncertain. This CDR3 contains 15 residues. V was cut by 7 bases and J by 0 bases, with 12 bases left in between. Germline V gene data show CDR1 as SNHLY and CDR2 as FYNNEI. The CDR3, as DNA: TGTGCCAGCAAGGGCAGCTTTGCAACTAATGAAAAACTGTTTTTT. Amino acids: CASKGSFATNEKLFF.

The chain is built from TRBV20-1 and TRBJ2-7, with D tentatively TRBD2 (6 bases). The CDR3 has 15 residues. V lost 5 bases and J lost 7, with 24 bases in between. In germline, CDR1 is DFQATT, CDR2 SNEGSKA (reference sequence). CDR3 nucleotide sequence: TGCAGTGCTCTCAGAACAAGGGGAGCAGGGAGGGAGCAGTACTTC. This sequence encodes CSALRTRGAGREQYF.

The rearrangement uses TRBV18 and TRBJ2-2, with D possibly TRBD1 on 5 matching bases. The CDR3 is 14 amino acids. Trimming pared 3 bases from V and 2 bases from J, leaving 7 bases between. Germline V gives CDR1 KGHSH, CDR2 LQKENI. DNA for the CDR3: TGTGCCAGCTCACCGGACACTAACACCGGGGAGCTGTTTTTT. This gives the protein CASSPDTNTGELFF.

This chain uses TRBV6-1 with TRBJ2-5; 9 bases map to TRBD2. Germline V gene data show CDR1 as MNHNS and CDR2 as SASEGT. CDR3 length: 13 amino acids. V lost 6 bases, J lost 5 bases, and 4 bases stayed unmatched. In DNA form, the CDR3 reads TGTGCCAGCAGGAGGACTAGCGTGGAGACCCAGTACTTC. Translated, it gives CASRRTSVETQYF.

The chain carries TRBV6-5 and TRBJ2-1; 9 bases line up with TRBD2. CDR1 is MNHEY and CDR2 is SVGAGI in the germline V gene. Losses at the gene ends were 2 bases for V and 7 bases for J; bases not matched to a gene: 6. The length of the CDR3 is 15 residues. The CDR3 is CASSYKGLAGNEQFF. For the CDR3, the DNA is TGTGCCAGCAGTTACAAAGGGCTAGCGGGAAATGAGCAGTTCTTC.